The rows below give T cell receptor beta chains drawn from one sample of a study of technical replicates of blood from four donors. The method was immunoSEQ multiplex PCR; TCRdb's version includes in-frame clones alone and lacks a portion of them. The data show over 85,000 clones, roughly 95% seen once. Sample: T cells isolated from PBMCs. The source is a human donor in good health. CDR3s include the opening cysteine and the closing phenylalanine or tryptophan. A D gene is named only where the DNA matches it firmly. Clone size, where shown, is once, few, many, or a class for clones that have expanded.

abundance	d_gene	v_gene	len	j_gene	CDR3aa	CDR3nt
.	.	TRBV7-9	12	TRBJ1-4	CASSLEGPELFF	TGTGCCAGCAGCTTAGAGGGGCCGGAACTGTTTTTT
.	.	TRBV2	15	TRBJ2-1	CASSVARGSYNEQFF	TGTGCCAGCAGTGTAGCTAGGGGAAGCTACAATGAGCAGTTCTTC
.	TRBD1	TRBV27	13	TRBJ2-5	CASSSTGLGTQYF	TGTGCCAGCAGTTCGACAGGGCTTGGGACCCAGTACTTC
.	TRBD2	TRBV19	16	TRBJ2-6	CASSTRTRSGANVLTF	TGTGCCAGTAGTACAAGGACTAGATCTGGGGCCAACGTCCTGACTTTC
.	.	TRBV11-2	15	TRBJ2-3	CASSSTSWGTDTQYF	TGTGCCAGCAGCTCCACTAGCTGGGGAACAGATACGCAGTATTTT
once	TRBD2	TRBV9	15	TRBJ2-1	CASSIRLAGDGEQFF	TGTGCCAGCAGCATAAGACTAGCGGGAGATGGTGAGCAGTTCTTC
.	.	TRBV19	15	TRBJ2-7	CASSIGVSEAYEQYF	TGTGCCAGTAGTATCGGGGTAAGCGAAGCCTACGAGCAGTACTTC
.	.	TRBV6-5	12	TRBJ2-7	CASSLTSYEQYF	TGTGCCAGCAGTTTAACCTCCTACGAGCAGTACTTC
.	.	TRBV5-6	15	TRBJ1-3	CASSADTNSGNTIYF	TGTGCCAGCAGCGCGGACACCAACTCTGGAAACACCATATATTTT
.	.	TRBV27	18	TRBJ1-1	CASSLSIGRAWRDTEAFF	TGTGCCAGCAGTTTATCGATTGGACGGGCTTGGAGGGACACTGAAGCTTTCTTT
.	TRBD2	TRBV7-3	16	TRBJ2-1	CASSLTIAGGSKEQFF	TGTGCCAGCAGCTTAACCATCGCGGGCGGGAGTAAGGAGCAGTTCTTC
.	.	TRBV6-5	12	TRBJ2-2	CASSQGTGELFF	TGTGCCAGCAGTCAGGGCACCGGGGAGCTGTTTTTT
.	.	TRBV5-8	13	TRBJ1-1	CASRGGVRTEAFF	TGTGCCAGCCGCGGCGGGGTTAGGACTGAAGCTTTCTTT
.	.	TRBV7-3	15	TRBJ2-1	CASSSQTREYNEQFF	TGTGCCAGCAGCTCTCAGACAAGAGAATACAATGAGCAGTTCTTC
.	TRBD1	TRBV7-9	15	TRBJ1-2	CASSDLRGQTLGYTF	TGTGCCAGCAGCGACCTACGGGGACAGACTTTAGGCTACACCTTC
.	.	TRBV7-9	14	TRBJ1-1	CASSPPAGLTEAFF	TGTGCCAGCAGCCCCCCGGCAGGGCTTACTGAAGCTTTCTTT
.	TRBD1	TRBV28	14	TRBJ2-5	CASRLQGAGETQYF	TGTGCCAGCAGACTCCAGGGGGCAGGGGAGACCCAGTACTTC
.	TRBD2	TRBV4-2	19	TRBJ2-3	CASRGPGLAGSSGTDTQYF	TGTGCCAGCAGGGGGCCGGGACTAGCTGGTTCGTCAGGCACAGATACGCAGTATTTT
.	.	TRBV4-1	13	TRBJ2-7	CASSRGLSYEQYF	TGCGCCAGCAGCCGGGGACTGTCCTACGAGCAGTACTTC
.	.	TRBV9	15	TRBJ2-1	CASSYRTTGYNEQFF	TGTGCCAGCAGCTACAGGACCACGGGCTACAATGAGCAGTTCTTC
.	.	TRBV4-1	18	TRBJ2-3	CASSQGTYVAFNTDTQYF	TGCGCCAGCAGCCAAGGAACGTACGTAGCCTTTAACACAGATACGCAGTATTTT
.	.	TRBV7-9	15	TRBJ2-2	CASSLTTLATGELFF	TGTGCCAGCAGCTTAACGACTTTAGCCACCGGGGAGCTGTTTTTT
.	.	TRBV18	15	TRBJ1-4	CASSPPGHPNEKLFF	TGTGCCAGCTCACCCCCGGGACACCCTAATGAAAAACTGTTTTTT
.	.	TRBV30	12	TRBJ1-5	CAWSLMNQPQHF	TGTGCCTGGAGTTTAATGAATCAGCCCCAGCATTTT
.	TRBD1	TRBV10-3	17	TRBJ2-7	CAISESETGTASYEQYF	TGTGCCATCAGTGAGTCTGAGACCGGGACAGCTTCCTACGAGCAGTACTTC
.	TRBD2	TRBV5-1	15	TRBJ2-7	CASSRSGGALGEQYF	TGCGCCAGCAGCCGCTCGGGGGGTGCCCTAGGCGAGCAGTACTTC
.	TRBD2	TRBV5-1	17	TRBJ2-3	CASSFRASGRATDTQYF	TGCGCCAGCAGCTTCAGGGCTAGCGGGAGGGCCACAGATACGCAGTATTTT
.	TRBD1	TRBV27	17	TRBJ1-5	CASSLIPGGQGNQPQHF	TGTGCCAGCAGTCTAATCCCAGGGGGCCAAGGCAATCAGCCCCAGCATTTT
.	TRBD2	TRBV4-2	18	TRBJ2-3	CASSQGSVAGRNTDTQYF	TGTGCCAGCAGCCAAGGTTCAGTAGCGGGGAGGAACACAGATACGCAGTATTTT
.	TRBD2	TRBV2	14	TRBJ2-1	CASSDLRELNEQFF	TGTGCCAGCAGTGATCTGCGGGAGCTCAATGAGCAGTTCTTC
.	TRBD1	TRBV30	13	TRBJ1-2	CAWEDRGDFGYTF	TGTGCCTGGGAAGACAGGGGGGACTTTGGCTACACCTTC
.	.	TRBV6-1	12	TRBJ1-2	CASRSMADGYTF	TGTGCCAGCAGATCCATGGCGGATGGCTACACCTTC
.	TRBD1	TRBV7-9	17	TRBJ1-5	CASSSDRGRLSNQPQHF	TGTGCCAGCAGCTCCGACAGGGGGCGTTTGAGCAATCAGCCCCAGCATTTT
once	.	TRBV28	13	TRBJ2-5	CAGGYNFQETQYF	TGTGCCGGGGGCTACAACTTCCAAGAGACCCAGTACTTC
.	.	TRBV6-5	14	TRBJ2-2	CASSYRVHTGELFF	TGTGCCAGCAGTTATCGGGTGCACACCGGGGAGCTGTTTTTT
.	TRBD1	TRBV10-3	15	TRBJ2-7	CAIQGQDREDQEQYF	TGTGCCATCCAGGGGCAGGACAGGGAGGACCAGGAGCAGTACTTC
.	.	TRBV2	15	TRBJ1-5	CASNEEGGGNQPQHF	TGTGCCAGCAATGAGGAGGGAGGGGGCAATCAGCCCCAGCATTTT
few	.	TRBV6-1	13	TRBJ1-1	CASSKQGPTEAFF	TGTGCCAGCAGTAAACAGGGACCCACTGAAGCTTTCTTT